This T cell receptor (beta chain) was found in a study of identical twins. Ten or more counts support this clonotype. Its cognate antigen is unknown. TCRdb re-called the 5' RACE reads with MiXCR, one entry per CDR3 protein. The sample yields hundreds of thousands of distinct CDR3 sequences, around 7.4% seen once. Trimming removed 1 base at V and 0 bases at J, with 10 bases between. The CDR3 consists of 16 residues. The germline V gene has CDR1 LGHDT and CDR2 YNNKEL (reference sequence). Overall study findings and caveats: Zero-insertion analyses might be partly confounded by invariant T cells like MAIT and iNKT. Compared with models, monozygotic twins showed more out-of-frame TCR alpha sharing.

The same sample was also studied in work on yellow fever vaccine responses in identical twins.

This TCR derives from a woman aged 18-35 years in good health. The sequenced sample was PBMCs. The V gene is TRBV3-1, the J gene TRBJ1-3; no clear D gene. The CDR3 here is CASSQAVGTSGNTIYF. The CDR3 DNA follows: TGTGCCAGCAGCCAAGCTGTCGGTACCTCTGGAAACACCATATATTTT.